This is a list of T cell receptor beta chains from one sample in a study of shared clonotypes between healthy human individuals. Clones were sequenced by immunoSEQ multiplex PCR, and TCRdb holds only the in-frame ones, with some missing. The data contain approximately 530,000 clones, 95% to 96% of them seen just once; the ten biggest clones take up approximately 0.067%. Source material: naive CD4+ T cells sorted from blood. The receptors stem from a woman under 40 in good health. CDR3s include the opening cysteine and the closing phenylalanine or tryptophan. Each record gives: V gene, clone size, J gene, D gene, CDR3 length, CDR3 protein, CDR3 DNA. The D gene is left open where the match is weak. Only some rows state a clone size, as once, few, many or a class for expanded clones.

V gene: TRBV23-1; clone size: once; J gene: TRBJ2-3; D gene: TRBD1; CDR3 length: 15; CDR3 protein: CASSQPGQGALLKYF; CDR3 DNA: TGCGCCAGCAGTCAACCGGGACAGGGAGCCCTCCTCAAGTATTTT
V gene: TRBV7-3; clone size: -; J gene: TRBJ1-1; D gene: -; CDR3 length: 13; CDR3 protein: CASSYEMNTEAFF; CDR3 DNA: TGTGCCAGCAGCTATGAGATGAACACTGAAGCTTTCTTT
V gene: TRBV21-1; clone size: -; J gene: TRBJ1-4; D gene: -; CDR3 length: 13; CDR3 protein: CASSGGTGKKLFF; CDR3 DNA: TGTGCCAGCAGCGGGGGGACAGGGAAAAAACTGTTTTTT
V gene: TRBV11-2; clone size: -; J gene: TRBJ2-7; D gene: -; CDR3 length: 11; CDR3 protein: CASSPGQPSYF; CDR3 DNA: TGTGCCAGCAGCCCAGGACAGCCTTCTTACTTC
V gene: TRBV7-3; clone size: -; J gene: TRBJ2-5; D gene: -; CDR3 length: 14; CDR3 protein: CASSSGLGRETQYF; CDR3 DNA: TGTGCCAGCAGCTCAGGACTCGGCCGGGAGACCCAGTACTTC
V gene: TRBV11-2; clone size: -; J gene: TRBJ2-7; D gene: -; CDR3 length: 12; CDR3 protein: CASSLRPYEQYF; CDR3 DNA: TGTGCCAGCAGCCTTAGACCTTACGAGCAGTACTTC
V gene: TRBV28; clone size: -; J gene: TRBJ2-4; D gene: TRBD1; CDR3 length: 15; CDR3 protein: CASSLPTGMRDIQYF; CDR3 DNA: TGTGCCAGCAGTTTACCGACAGGGATGAGGGACATTCAGTACTTC
V gene: TRBV5-1; clone size: -; J gene: TRBJ2-7; D gene: TRBD2; CDR3 length: 17; CDR3 protein: CASSTGGASGSSYEQYF; CDR3 DNA: TGCGCCAGCAGCACGGGTGGGGCTAGCGGGAGTTCCTACGAGCAGTACTTC
V gene: TRBV9; clone size: -; J gene: TRBJ2-7; D gene: TRBD2; CDR3 length: 15; CDR3 protein: CASSPGTSGVYEQYF; CDR3 DNA: TGTGCCAGCAGCCCCGGGACTAGCGGGGTCTACGAGCAGTACTTC
V gene: TRBV9; clone size: -; J gene: TRBJ2-3; D gene: -; CDR3 length: 15; CDR3 protein: CASSGGSRMSDTQYF; CDR3 DNA: TGTGCCAGCAGCGGAGGGAGTAGGATGTCAGATACGCAGTATTTT
V gene: TRBV5-4; clone size: -; J gene: TRBJ1-1; D gene: -; CDR3 length: 14; CDR3 protein: CASSSGTMNTEAFF; CDR3 DNA: TGTGCCAGCAGTTCCGGGACAATGAACACTGAAGCTTTCTTT
V gene: TRBV4-1; clone size: -; J gene: TRBJ2-1; D gene: -; CDR3 length: 16; CDR3 protein: CASSQLRASSGNEQFF; CDR3 DNA: TGCGCCAGCAGCCAATTGCGCGCTAGCAGTGGCAATGAGCAGTTCTTC
V gene: TRBV5-1; clone size: -; J gene: TRBJ1-1; D gene: -; CDR3 length: 14; CDR3 protein: CASSLTGMNTEAFF; CDR3 DNA: TGCGCCAGCAGCTTGACGGGAATGAACACTGAAGCTTTCTTT
V gene: TRBV5-4; clone size: -; J gene: TRBJ2-1; D gene: TRBD2; CDR3 length: 14; CDR3 protein: CASSLQRGNNEQFF; CDR3 DNA: TGTGCCAGCAGCCTCCAGCGGGGTAACAATGAGCAGTTCTTC
V gene: TRBV29-1; clone size: -; J gene: TRBJ2-7; D gene: -; CDR3 length: 15; CDR3 protein: CSVVLNSVWSYEQYF; CDR3 DNA: TGCAGCGTTGTGCTAAACAGCGTCTGGTCCTACGAGCAGTACTTC
V gene: TRBV5-5; clone size: -; J gene: TRBJ2-1; D gene: TRBD2; CDR3 length: 17; CDR3 protein: CASSHRLALSSYNEQFF; CDR3 DNA: TGTGCCAGCAGCCACAGACTAGCCCTGAGCTCCTACAATGAGCAGTTCTTC
V gene: TRBV5-1; clone size: -; J gene: TRBJ2-1; D gene: -; CDR3 length: 14; CDR3 protein: CASSSSVANNEQFF; CDR3 DNA: TGCGCCAGCAGCTCTTCGGTAGCTAACAATGAGCAGTTCTTC
V gene: TRBV12-5; clone size: -; J gene: TRBJ1-1; D gene: TRBD1; CDR3 length: 13; CDR3 protein: CASGLAGGASAFF; CDR3 DNA: TGTGCTAGTGGTTTGGCAGGGGGCGCGTCAGCTTTCTTT
V gene: TRBV5-5; clone size: -; J gene: TRBJ1-5; D gene: TRBD1; CDR3 length: 17; CDR3 protein: CASSFSSIDREKQPQHF; CDR3 DNA: TGTGCCAGCAGCTTTAGTTCCATAGACAGGGAAAAGCAGCCCCAGCATTTT
V gene: TRBV19; clone size: -; J gene: TRBJ1-4; D gene: TRBD1; CDR3 length: 14; CDR3 protein: CASSMGQGVEKLFF; CDR3 DNA: TGTGCCAGTAGTATGGGACAGGGGGTTGAAAAACTGTTTTTT
V gene: TRBV30; clone size: once; J gene: TRBJ1-5; D gene: -; CDR3 length: 13; CDR3 protein: CAWTKDRNQPQHF; CDR3 DNA: TGTGCCTGGACCAAAGACAGGAACCAGCCCCAGCATTTT
V gene: TRBV6-1; clone size: -; J gene: TRBJ2-7; D gene: -; CDR3 length: 12; CDR3 protein: CASSPPLPEQYF; CDR3 DNA: TGTGCCAGCAGCCCCCCCCTACCCGAGCAGTACTTC
V gene: TRBV14; clone size: -; J gene: TRBJ2-7; D gene: -; CDR3 length: 14; CDR3 protein: CASSQVGKGGEQYF; CDR3 DNA: TGTGCCAGCAGCCAAGTCGGTAAGGGGGGCGAGCAGTACTTC
V gene: TRBV18; clone size: once; J gene: TRBJ1-1; D gene: TRBD1; CDR3 length: 17; CDR3 protein: CASSPLGTGAPNTEAFF; CDR3 DNA: TGTGCCAGCTCACCCCTAGGGACAGGGGCGCCGAACACTGAAGCTTTCTTT
V gene: TRBV19; clone size: -; J gene: TRBJ2-2; D gene: -; CDR3 length: 14; CDR3 protein: CASSSQGFAGELFF; CDR3 DNA: TGTGCCAGTAGTAGCCAGGGATTCGCCGGGGAGCTGTTTTTT
V gene: TRBV19; clone size: -; J gene: TRBJ1-1; D gene: TRBD1; CDR3 length: 13; CDR3 protein: CASSITGAGEAFF; CDR3 DNA: TGTGCCAGTAGTATCACAGGGGCTGGTGAAGCTTTCTTT
V gene: TRBV2; clone size: -; J gene: TRBJ1-5; D gene: -; CDR3 length: 17; CDR3 protein: CASSDFVGQGIRRPQHF; CDR3 DNA: TGTGCCAGCAGTGATTTCGTGGGGCAGGGTATTAGGCGGCCCCAGCATTTT
V gene: TRBV5-4; clone size: -; J gene: TRBJ2-7; D gene: -; CDR3 length: 12; CDR3 protein: CASSLSSYEQYF; CDR3 DNA: TGTGCCAGCAGCTTAAGCTCCTACGAGCAGTACTTC
V gene: TRBV5-1; clone size: once; J gene: TRBJ1-1; D gene: -; CDR3 length: 16; CDR3 protein: CASSLTSALLNTEAFF; CDR3 DNA: TGCGCCAGCAGCTTGACGTCAGCCTTATTGAACACTGAAGCTTTCTTT
V gene: TRBV5-1; clone size: -; J gene: TRBJ2-1; D gene: TRBD2; CDR3 length: 15; CDR3 protein: CASSSGLADRWEQFF; CDR3 DNA: TGCGCCAGCAGCTCAGGACTAGCCGATCGGTGGGAGCAGTTCTTC
V gene: TRBV28; clone size: once; J gene: TRBJ2-7; D gene: -; CDR3 length: 13; CDR3 protein: CASSLLQSYEQYF; CDR3 DNA: TGTGCCAGCAGTTTACTCCAATCCTACGAGCAGTACTTC
V gene: TRBV27; clone size: -; J gene: TRBJ1-2; D gene: -; CDR3 length: 17; CDR3 protein: CASSSITIPQGSDGYTF; CDR3 DNA: TGTGCCAGCAGTTCAATCACAATTCCGCAGGGGTCGGATGGCTACACCTTC
V gene: TRBV20-1; clone size: once; J gene: TRBJ1-1; D gene: -; CDR3 length: 11; CDR3 protein: CSSGANTEAFF; CDR3 DNA: TGCAGCTCAGGGGCGAACACTGAAGCTTTCTTT
V gene: TRBV19; clone size: -; J gene: TRBJ1-4; D gene: -; CDR3 length: 18; CDR3 protein: CASSGGTPPFATNEKLFF; CDR3 DNA: TGTGCCAGTAGTGGAGGAACCCCTCCCTTTGCAACTAATGAAAAACTGTTTTTT
V gene: TRBV27; clone size: -; J gene: TRBJ2-7; D gene: -; CDR3 length: 13; CDR3 protein: CASSLGWSYEQYF; CDR3 DNA: TGTGCCAGCAGCTTAGGGTGGTCCTACGAGCAGTACTTC
V gene: TRBV11-2; clone size: -; J gene: TRBJ2-7; D gene: -; CDR3 length: 14; CDR3 protein: CASSLVGADYEQYF; CDR3 DNA: TGTGCCAGCAGCTTGGTCGGGGCAGACTACGAGCAGTACTTC
V gene: TRBV5-6; clone size: -; J gene: TRBJ1-3; D gene: -; CDR3 length: 15; CDR3 protein: CASSLVAGPGNTIYF; CDR3 DNA: TGTGCCAGCAGCTTAGTGGCGGGGCCTGGAAACACCATATATTTT
V gene: TRBV19; clone size: -; J gene: TRBJ2-1; D gene: -; CDR3 length: 15; CDR3 protein: CASSPRHPFVNEQFF; CDR3 DNA: TGTGCCAGTAGTCCCCGTCATCCGTTCGTGAATGAGCAGTTCTTC
V gene: TRBV14; clone size: -; J gene: TRBJ2-1; D gene: -; CDR3 length: 16; CDR3 protein: CASSPPQGNVVNEQFF; CDR3 DNA: TGTGCCAGCAGCCCCCCTCAGGGAAATGTCGTCAATGAGCAGTTCTTC
V gene: TRBV6-5; clone size: -; J gene: TRBJ1-1; D gene: -; CDR3 length: 15; CDR3 protein: CASTKGHGVNTEAFF; CDR3 DNA: TGTGCCAGCACAAAAGGACACGGAGTGAACACTGAAGCTTTCTTT
V gene: TRBV19; clone size: -; J gene: TRBJ2-3; D gene: TRBD1; CDR3 length: 16; CDR3 protein: CASSSRQGIGTDTQYF; CDR3 DNA: TGTGCCAGTAGTTCACGACAGGGAATCGGCACAGATACGCAGTATTTT
V gene: TRBV5-1; clone size: -; J gene: TRBJ1-5; D gene: -; CDR3 length: 15; CDR3 protein: CASSEEGYSNQPQHF; CDR3 DNA: TGCGCCAGCAGTGAGGAGGGATATAGCAATCAGCCCCAGCATTTT
V gene: TRBV28; clone size: -; J gene: TRBJ2-7; D gene: TRBD1; CDR3 length: 14; CDR3 protein: CASSNRDRGDEQYF; CDR3 DNA: TGTGCCAGCAGTAACCGGGACAGGGGCGACGAGCAGTACTTC
V gene: TRBV2; clone size: -; J gene: TRBJ1-5; D gene: TRBD1; CDR3 length: 13; CDR3 protein: CASRGTGDQPQHF; CDR3 DNA: TGTGCCAGCAGAGGGACAGGGGATCAGCCCCAGCATTTT
V gene: TRBV5-6; clone size: -; J gene: TRBJ2-7; D gene: -; CDR3 length: 15; CDR3 protein: CASSSVRQGAHEQYF; CDR3 DNA: TGTGCCAGCAGTAGTGTCCGCCAGGGCGCCCACGAGCAGTACTTC
V gene: TRBV2; clone size: -; J gene: TRBJ1-5; D gene: -; CDR3 length: 14; CDR3 protein: CASSGTLSNQPQHF; CDR3 DNA: TGTGCCAGCAGCGGGACACTTAGCAATCAGCCCCAGCATTTT
V gene: TRBV11-1; clone size: -; J gene: TRBJ2-7; D gene: TRBD2; CDR3 length: 15; CDR3 protein: CASSLTSGTTYEQYF; CDR3 DNA: TGTGCCAGCAGCTTGACTAGCGGTACGACCTACGAGCAGTACTTC
V gene: TRBV7-8; clone size: -; J gene: TRBJ2-3; D gene: -; CDR3 length: 16; CDR3 protein: CASSSRLAASTDTQYF; CDR3 DNA: TGTGCCAGCAGCTCCCGTTTAGCGGCTAGCACAGATACGCAGTATTTT
V gene: TRBV28; clone size: -; J gene: TRBJ2-5; D gene: TRBD2; CDR3 length: 14; CDR3 protein: CASIKTREGETQYF; CDR3 DNA: TGTGCCAGCATCAAAACCCGGGAGGGTGAGACCCAGTACTTC
V gene: TRBV4-1; clone size: -; J gene: TRBJ2-1; D gene: -; CDR3 length: 16; CDR3 protein: CASSPGDAVPYNEQFF; CDR3 DNA: TGCGCCAGCAGCCCGGGTGACGCGGTGCCTTACAATGAGCAGTTCTTC
V gene: TRBV28; clone size: -; J gene: TRBJ1-2; D gene: TRBD1; CDR3 length: 14; CDR3 protein: CASSPQGGNYGYTF; CDR3 DNA: TGTGCCAGCAGTCCCCAGGGGGGTAACTATGGCTACACCTTC
V gene: TRBV28; clone size: -; J gene: TRBJ2-1; D gene: TRBD2; CDR3 length: 15; CDR3 protein: CASTKGGAGVFEQFF; CDR3 DNA: TGTGCCAGCACCAAAGGTGGGGCGGGAGTTTTTGAGCAGTTCTTC